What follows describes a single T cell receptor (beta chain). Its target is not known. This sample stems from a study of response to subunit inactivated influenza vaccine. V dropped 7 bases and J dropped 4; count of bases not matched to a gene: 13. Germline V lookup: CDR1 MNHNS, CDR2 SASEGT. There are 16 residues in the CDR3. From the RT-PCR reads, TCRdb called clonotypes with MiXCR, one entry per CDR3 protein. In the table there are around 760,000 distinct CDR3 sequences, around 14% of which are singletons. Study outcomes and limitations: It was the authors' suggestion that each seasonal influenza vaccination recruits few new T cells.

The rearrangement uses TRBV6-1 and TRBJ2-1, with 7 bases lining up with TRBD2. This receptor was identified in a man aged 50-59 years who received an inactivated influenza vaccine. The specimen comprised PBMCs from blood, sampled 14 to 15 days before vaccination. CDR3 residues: CASKPTAGALYNEQFF. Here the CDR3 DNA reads TGTGCCAGCAAACCTACCGCGGGAGCACTGTACAATGAGCAGTTCTTC.